Listed below are T cell receptor beta chains from one sample, sequenced in a study of cytomegalovirus exposure and HLA in healthy donors. TCRdb keeps only in-frame clones here, not all; method: immunoSEQ multiplex PCR. The sample contains about 110,000 clones, roughly 76% of which appear only once. The sequencing input was PBMCs. The receptors stem from a woman in her forties or fifties in good health and CMV-seropositive. Both conserved end residues are part of each CDR3. Fields, in order: V gene, CDR3 length, CDR3 protein.

V: TRBV5-1; length: 14; CDR3: CASSLNGDYNEQFF
V: TRBV7-2; length: 14; CDR3: CASSFRGGRNIQYF
V: TRBV11-2; length: 14; CDR3: CASSLPGLGDTQYF
V: TRBV18; length: 14; CDR3: CASSPGQGNQPQHF
V: TRBV27; length: 14; CDR3: CASSLQGQGYEQYF
V: TRBV28; length: 15; CDR3: CASSSSGGHRYGYTF
V: TRBV2; length: 14; CDR3: CASSEEGGELPLHF
V: TRBV19; length: 13; CDR3: CASSVGTGDTQYF
V: TRBV29-1; length: 13; CDR3: CSVAQGGSYEQYF
V: TRBV6-5; length: 14; CDR3: CASSYDSSSYEQYF
V: TRBV5-1; length: 14; CDR3: CASSMEGQRKKLFF
V: TRBV5-8; length: 15; CDR3: CASSLGQNSNQPQHF
V: TRBV9; length: 16; CDR3: CASSVGGRGTIYEQYF
V: TRBV15; length: 18; CDR3: CATSRGSAGGGSGNTIYF
V: TRBV11-1; length: 14; CDR3: CASSNDRGGNEQYF
V: TRBV4-1; length: 15; CDR3: CASSQVGQGTYEQYF
V: TRBV6-4; length: 14; CDR3: CASSPGTGQSPLHF
V: TRBV18; length: 14; CDR3: CASSHGREGQPQHF
V: TRBV10-3; length: 14; CDR3: CAISPGQRNTEAFF
V: TRBV27; length: 14; CDR3: CASRRYSGGETQYF
V: TRBV27; length: 15; CDR3: CASTARQGVYNEQFF
V: TRBV27; length: 13; CDR3: CASSLREDSPLHF
V: TRBV28; length: 14; CDR3: CASSLRDRVEKLFF
V: TRBV13; length: 17; CDR3: CASSGLSQGESRYEQYF
V: TRBV7-6; length: 13; CDR3: CASTSPTTSEQYF
V: TRBV14; length: 15; CDR3: CASTGGGMGGTEAFF
V: TRBV7-2; length: 17; CDR3: CASSLSPRFSTNEKLFF
V: TRBV19; length: 14; CDR3: CASSIGEDSYEQYF
V: TRBV7-9; length: 13; CDR3: CASSRGGGEKLFF
V: TRBV27; length: 17; CDR3: CASSGSIQSFMNTEAFF
V: TRBV4-2; length: 17; CDR3: CASSQEASGGAYNEQFF
V: TRBV9; length: 15; CDR3: CASSPGGTTQETQYF
V: TRBV7-9; length: 14; CDR3: CASSSWTGGEKLFF
V: TRBV4-2; length: 15; CDR3: CASSQGEINTGELFF
V: TRBV7-2; length: 15; CDR3: CASSPIFGDSEKLFF
V: TRBV9; length: 16; CDR3: CASSASIQGVGTEAFF
V: TRBV28; length: 18; CDR3: CASSFMLVGTTYNQPQHF
V: TRBV28; length: 14; CDR3: CASRGTVPYNEQFF
V: TRBV30; length: 16; CDR3: CAWSRFGGPDTGELFF
V: TRBV6-5; length: 15; CDR3: CASSSLRTGKTEAFF
V: TRBV5-1; length: 14; CDR3: CASTEQGHTGELFF
V: TRBV4-1; length: 15; CDR3: CASSQDSGSSYEQYF
V: TRBV9; length: 14; CDR3: CASSPTAGKNEQFF